A single sample is the source of the 15 T cell receptor beta chains below, sequenced in a study of T-cell memory formation after mild COVID-19 (dated by TCRdb to the early 2020s). The receptor library was made with 5' RACE. Sequencer: Illumina NovaSeq 6000. Using fastp trimming at Q25 and MiXCR clonotype assembly, TCRdb reanalyzed the public sequencing data and kept in-frame beta chains. Every CDR3 protein is listed once, alongside the most common genes and DNA of its rows. The sample records 550,000 to 650,000 distinct CDR3 sequences, approximately 15% of which are singletons. About 8.1% of the sample is in the top ten clones. The material sequenced was PBMCs or a T cell subset sorted from them (not recorded which). All receptors come from an adult woman who had mild COVID-19 (a few samples of this study predate the infection). The sample titles of this study are shuffled in the database, so cell type and time point are left out; the donor was told from shared clones.

This clonotype was counted only a few times. This chain links TRBV29-1 with TRBJ1-1; 8 bases are a match to TRBD1. V lost 8 bases and J lost 1; bases outside the gene matches: 6. Germline V gene lookup returns CDR1 SQVTM and CDR2 ANQGSEA. CDR3 length equals 13 residues. The CDR3 protein is CSSWDRTNTEAFF. As DNA, the CDR3 is TGCAGCTCATGGGACAGGACGAACACTGAAGCTTTCTTT. Supplemented by reference TRBV29-1 and TRBJ1-1, the full variable domain reads SAVISQKPSRDICQRGTSLTIQCQVDSQVTMMFWYRQQPGQSLTLIATANQGSEATYESGFVIDKFPISRPNLTFSTLTVSNMSPEDSSIYLCSSWDRTNTEAFFGQGTRLTVV.

The rearrangement uses TRBV11-2 and TRBJ2-2, with unresolved D. The V and J ends lost 1 base and 0 bases respectively, with 9 bases between them. The germline V gene has CDR1 SGHAT and CDR2 FQNNGV. The CDR3 length is 16 residues. The CDR3 region is CASSLVYSPNTGELFF. In DNA, the CDR3 is TGTGCCAGCAGCTTAGTTTACAGTCCGAACACCGGGGAGCTGTTTTTT. Looking up the rest from reference TRBV11-2 and TRBJ2-2 gives the full variable domain: EAGVAQSPRYKIIEKRQSVAFWCNPISGHATLYWYQQILGQGPKLLIQFQNNGVVDDSQLPKDRFSAERLKGVDSTLKIQPAKLEDSAVYLCASSLVYSPNTGELFFGEGSRLTVL.

This clonotype was seen many times. The V call is TRBV19, the J call TRBJ2-1; TRBD2 matches at 9 bases. Germline CDR1 reads LNHDA; CDR2 reads SQIVND (reference sequence). J was trimmed by 6 bases and V by 4 bases; bases with no gene match: 4. This CDR3 is 14 amino acids long. The CDR3 DNA reads as TGTGCCAGTAGTAGCGGGAGGGTATTCAATGAGCAGTTCTTC. Protein sequence: CASSSGRVFNEQFF.

This chain uses TRBV4-2 with TRBJ2-2, with 7 bases that match TRBD2. The CDR3 is 17 amino acids. Germline V CDR1 and CDR2: LGHNA, YNFKEQ. V lost 1 base and J lost 2; bases outside the gene matches: 7. CDR3 region: CASSQGGASGNTGELFF. CDR3 bases: TGTGCCAGCAGCCAAGGAGGCGCTAGCGGAAACACCGGGGAGCTGTTTTTT.

The chain employs TRBV6-6 and TRBJ2-7, with 9 bases that match TRBD1. Trimming at V came to 7 bases and at J to 5 bases, leaving 9 bases not matched to a gene. The CDR3 loop spans 14 amino acids. Germline V gene lookup returns CDR1 MNHNY and CDR2 SVGAGI (reference sequence). This CDR3 reads CASILPGQGHEQYF. The CDR3 DNA reads as TGTGCCAGCATTCTACCGGGACAGGGACACGAGCAGTACTTC.

This clonotype appeared a few times. CDR3: CASSLESIGRAEAFF. Here the CDR3 DNA reads TGTGCCAGCAGCTTGGAGTCAATTGGCAGGGCTGAAGCTTTCTTT. The chain joins TRBV11-2 to TRBJ1-1, with D maybe TRBD1 (5 bases). This CDR3 region has 15 residues. The V gene lost 3 bases and the J gene lost 6 bases, with 17 bases spanning the gap. CDR1 and CDR2 (germline): SGHAT, FQNNGV.

This clonotype turned up a few times. The chain carries TRBV5-1 and TRBJ2-1; 7 bases line up with TRBD1. The length of the CDR3 is 16 residues. V was pared by 0 bases and J by 2 bases, with 5 bases of the junction left unmatched. The germline gives CDR1 SGHRS, CDR2 YFSETQ. The CDR3 region is CASSLARQGTYNEQFF. Written as DNA, the CDR3 is TGCGCCAGCAGCTTGGCCAGACAGGGAACCTACAATGAGCAGTTCTTC.

This clonotype was seen just once. This chain uses TRBV9 with TRBJ2-2; D might be TRBD2 (6 bases). The V gene lost 2 bases and the J gene lost 4 bases, with 18 bases spanning the gap. The germline CDR1 and CDR2 sequences are SGDLS and YYNGEE. The CDR3 consists of 17 residues. Written as DNA, the CDR3 is TGTGCCAGCAGCGTCCTAACTGGTATGGGGGGCACCGGGGAGCTGTTTTTT. This codes for CASSVLTGMGGTGELFF.

This clonotype was picked up many times. The J gene is TRBJ1-1, the V gene TRBV6-5; D might be TRBD1 (6 bases). The CDR3 length is 14 residues. Germline values: CDR1 MNHEY, CDR2 SVGAGI. Trimming took off 3 bases at V and 1 base at J, with 9 bases between the two ends. The CDR3, as DNA: TGTGCCAGCAGTTATCGCAGGGGGAACACTGAAGCTTTCTTT. It is translated as CASSYRRGNTEAFF.

This clonotype has only a few counts. The chain combines TRBV29-1 with TRBJ2-7; 7 nucleotides match TRBD1. The CDR3 consists of 13 residues. The V gene end was trimmed by 1 base and the J gene end by 5 bases; junction bases not matched to a gene: 5. Germline values: CDR1 SQVTM, CDR2 ANQGSEA. The CDR3, as DNA: TGCAGCGTTGAAGTCCCAGGGGGAGACGAGCAGTACTTC. Translated: CSVEVPGGDEQYF.

The chain is built from TRBV7-2 and TRBJ2-7; 10 bases align to TRBD2. The J segment lost 2 bases and the V segment lost 1 base, leaving 5 bases of the junction unmatched. CDR1 SGHTA and CDR2 FQGNSA come from the germline V gene. CDR3 size: 16 residues. CDR3: CASSLVGTSVTYEQYF. The CDR3 DNA follows: TGTGCCAGCAGCTTAGTTGGGACTAGCGTTACCTACGAGCAGTACTTC.

The table lists this clonotype with many counts. This rearrangement joins TRBV15 to TRBJ2-1; 12 bases match TRBD2. CDR1 and CDR2 from the germline V gene are LNHNV and YYDKDF (reference sequence). This CDR3 spans 19 amino acids. After removal of 3 bases from V and 2 bases from J, the junction contained 11 bases not matched to a gene. The DNA for the CDR3 is TGTGCCACCAGCAGGAAAAGGACTAGCGGGGAGGCTACCTACAATGAGCAGTTCTTC. This gives the protein CATSRKRTSGEATYNEQFF.

The gene calls are TRBV5-1 and TRBJ1-2; 9 bases match TRBD1. The CDR3 extends over 14 amino acids. Germline V gene data show CDR1 as SGHRS and CDR2 as YFSETQ. The V and J ends lost 4 bases and 6 bases, in that order; junction bases with no gene match: 7. This CDR3 reads CASSAGQGLNGYTF. The CDR3 coding sequence is TGCGCCAGCAGCGCCGGACAGGGGCTTAATGGCTACACCTTC. Full variable domain (outside the CDR3, taken from reference TRBV5-1 and TRBJ1-2): KAGVTQTPRYLIKTRGQQVTLSCSPISGHRSVSWYQQTPGQGLQFLFEYFSETQRNKGNFPGRFSGRQFSNSRSEMNVSTLELGDSALYLCASSAGQGLNGYTFGSGTRLTVV.

CDR3 protein: CASSRPRDNEQFF. In DNA form, the CDR3 reads TGTGCCAGCAGCCGACCGAGGGACAATGAGCAGTTCTTC. This chain joins TRBV4-2 and TRBJ2-1; D might be TRBD2 (5 bases). The CDR3 has 13 amino acids. V shed 4 bases and J shed 5 bases, with 9 bases lying between them. The germline V gene has CDR1 LGHNA and CDR2 YNFKEQ.

V and J are TRBV14 and TRBJ2-7; D uncertain. CDR3 length equals 12 residues. Germline V gene lookup returns CDR1 SGHDN and CDR2 FVKESK. Trimming left V 5 bases short and J 7 bases short, with 12 bases between. CDR3 sequence: CASSFTRREQYF. The DNA for the CDR3 is TGTGCCAGCAGCTTCACCAGGCGGGAGCAGTACTTC.